This T cell receptor (beta chain) was profiled in a study of blood T cell repertoires in COVID-19 (dated by TCRdb to 2019 to 2021). As for the study more broadly: Samples from collaborators originated in the United States, Italy and Spain and spanned both the acute and convalescent phases of COVID-19. The material from the prospective study consisted of cDNA or gDNA derived from T cells, B-cell-depleted T cells, or PBMCs. The dataset comprised deeply sampled blood TCRbeta repertoires from subjects exposed to, actively infected with, or recovered from COVID-19. The repertoires were released in a freely available public database intended as a resource for research on the immune response to SARS-CoV-2. Samples came from the ongoing ImmuneRACE study (first 160 participants) plus 1,254 subjects from 6 global collaborators. Nearly every sample came with metadata listing a de-identified subject ID, COVID-19 status, age in years and sex. Where available, HLA class I and class II types were obtained from metadata supplied by the sample provider rather than from assay-based typing. The paper's findings and limits, for the study overall: How much clinical and demographic metadata was included differed by source and by participant, and the metadata was provided uncurated.

As regards this clone: Which antigen it targets is not known. No base qualities exist here, and no much larger clone lies one base off it.

Collaborating institutions collected whole blood in K2EDTA tubes following their own protocols. Collaborator samples were shipped for TCRbeta analysis as frozen whole blood, isolated PBMCs, or DNA extracted from either sample type. The germline V gene (reference sequence) yields LNHDA for CDR1 and SQIVND for CDR2. Trimming takes 5 bases off V and 6 bases off J; junction bases not matched to a gene: 7. Including cysteine and phenylalanine, the CDR3 has 14 amino acids. The only DNA kept is the CDR3, 42 bases in frame from the first base. TCRbeta CDR3 regions were amplified from genomic DNA by means of the immunoSEQ Assay, a bias-controlled multiplex PCR. For the original study's pipeline: The number of nucleated cells in each sample was estimated by amplification of reference gene primers within the assay. To quantify the absolute abundance of each unique TCRbeta CDR3 rearrangement, sequence reads were collapsed and filtered. For each sample, productive Simpson clonality was calculated by taking the square root of Simpson's diversity index across productive rearrangements. This is the immuneACCESS table as TCRdb keeps it, with only in-frame sequences that have V and J called. A part of the clones is gone; compared with another copy, unresolved V genes explain less than half, and the rest is unexplained. V and J calls and clone size are copied from that table; D and trimming were computed from the DNA. Here the sample has roughly 320,000 clones; approximately 85% occur a single time. Around 7.8% of the sample is taken by the ten largest.

The V and J genes are TRBV19 and TRBJ1-5; 7 nucleotides in the junction match TRBD1. The clonotype originates from a human donor in a cohort sampled during active COVID-19. Sequenced material: peripheral blood. The CDR3 protein: CASSPRTGIQPQHF. The DNA sequence reads TGTGCCAGTAGTCCCCGGACAGGTATTCAGCCCCAGCATTTT.